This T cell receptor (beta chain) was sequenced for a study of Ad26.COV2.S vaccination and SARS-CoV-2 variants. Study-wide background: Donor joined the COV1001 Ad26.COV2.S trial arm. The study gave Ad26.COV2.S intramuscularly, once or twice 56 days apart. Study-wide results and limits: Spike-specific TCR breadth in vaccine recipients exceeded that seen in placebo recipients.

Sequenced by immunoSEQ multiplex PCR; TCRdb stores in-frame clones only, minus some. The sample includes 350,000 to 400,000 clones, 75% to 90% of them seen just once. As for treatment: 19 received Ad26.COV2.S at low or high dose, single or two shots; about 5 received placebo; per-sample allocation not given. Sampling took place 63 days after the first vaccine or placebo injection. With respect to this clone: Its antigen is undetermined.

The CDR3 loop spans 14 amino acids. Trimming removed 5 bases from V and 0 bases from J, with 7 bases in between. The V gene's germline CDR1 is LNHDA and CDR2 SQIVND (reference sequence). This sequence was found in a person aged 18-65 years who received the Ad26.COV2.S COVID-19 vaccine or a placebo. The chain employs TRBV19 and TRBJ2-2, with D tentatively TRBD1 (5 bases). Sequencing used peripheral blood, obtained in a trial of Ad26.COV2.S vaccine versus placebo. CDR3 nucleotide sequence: TGTGCCAGTAGTTTACAGGCGAACACCGGGGAGCTGTTTTTT. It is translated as CASSLQANTGELFF.